The T cell receptor (beta chain) under discussion was sequenced for a study of blood T cell repertoires in COVID-19. Study as a whole: Researchers got acute and convalescent COVID-19 samples from the United States, Italy and Spain.

Assay: immunoSEQ multiplex PCR; the TCRdb copy retains only in-frame clones and omits some. The sample carries approximately 190,000 clones, roughly three quarters recorded once. The germline CDR1 and CDR2 sequences are MNHEY and SVGAGI. This CDR3 contains 14 residues. The V gene end was trimmed by 7 bases and the J gene end by 2 bases; junction bases not matched to a gene: 6. The TCR originated in a man aged 60 to 75 with active or convalescent COVID-19. Sequencing was done on a sample of peripheral blood. The rearrangement links TRBV6-5 to TRBJ2-7, with 9 bases matching TRBD1. CDR3 loop: CASNRDRAAYEQYF. The CDR3 bases are TGTGCCAGCAACCGGGACAGGGCCGCCTACGAGCAGTACTTC.